Listed below are T cell receptor beta chains from one sample, sequenced in a study of T cells after yellow fever vaccination. Using its own MiXCR run on the 5' RACE reads, TCRdb lists one record per CDR3 protein. The sample holds around 590,000 distinct CDR3 sequences, 12% seen once. This specimen consisted of PBMCs, obtained on the day of the yellow fever booster vaccination. The receptors were sampled from a man aged 30 to 45 who received the YFV17D yellow fever vaccine. The CDR3 runs from the conserved cysteine through the conserved F or W. Each record gives: V gene, J gene, clone size, D gene, CDR3 DNA, CDR3 protein. A D gene is named only where the DNA matches it firmly. Size is omitted from some rows. Given values are once, few, many or a class for expanded clones.

v_call: TRBV3-1
j_call: TRBJ2-4
clone_size: few
d_call: NA
cdr3_nt: TGTGCCAGCAGCTCAGGGAGCATTATTTCGGCCAAAAACATTCAGTACTTC
cdr3_aa: CASSSGSIISAKNIQYF

v_call: TRBV12-3/TRBV12-4
j_call: TRBJ2-2
clone_size: few
d_call: TRBD2
cdr3_nt: TGTGCCAGCAGTTTAAGTTTCGGGGTAGCGGGCACGAACACCGGGGAGCTGTTTTTT
cdr3_aa: CASSLSFGVAGTNTGELFF

v_call: TRBV7-9
j_call: TRBJ1-5
clone_size: many
d_call: NA
cdr3_nt: TGTGCCAGCAGCGAGGACAATCAGCCCCAGCATTTT
cdr3_aa: CASSEDNQPQHF

v_call: TRBV5-1
j_call: TRBJ2-1
clone_size: NA
d_call: NA
cdr3_nt: TGCGCCAGCAGCTCCTCCTTGAGTGGTTCGGGGGATGAGCAGTTCTTC
cdr3_aa: CASSSSLSGSGDEQFF

v_call: TRBV20-1
j_call: TRBJ1-3
clone_size: NA
d_call: NA
cdr3_nt: TGCAGTGCCCAAGTCCCCCGAGGCTTTGAGAACACCATATATTTT
cdr3_aa: CSAQVPRGFENTIYF

v_call: TRBV7-6
j_call: TRBJ1-6
clone_size: NA
d_call: TRBD1
cdr3_nt: TGTGCCAGCAGCGCACAGGGGCTGGGTAATTCACCCCTCCACTTT
cdr3_aa: CASSAQGLGNSPLHF

v_call: TRBV6-1
j_call: TRBJ2-7
clone_size: NA
d_call: TRBD1
cdr3_nt: TGTGCCAGCACCTCGGAACAGGGGGCAGGCGAGCAGTACTTC
cdr3_aa: CASTSEQGAGEQYF

v_call: TRBV12-3/TRBV12-4
j_call: TRBJ2-2
clone_size: many
d_call: NA
cdr3_nt: TGTGCCAGCAGTTTCCTTGGGGGTGGGGAGCTGTTTTTT
cdr3_aa: CASSFLGGGELFF

v_call: TRBV5-1
j_call: TRBJ2-1
clone_size: NA
d_call: TRBD2
cdr3_nt: TGCGCCAGCGGCGACCAAGCACAGCGGGAGGCTGAGCAGTTCTTC
cdr3_aa: CASGDQAQREAEQFF

v_call: TRBV18
j_call: TRBJ2-2
clone_size: NA
d_call: TRBD2
cdr3_nt: TGTGCCAGCTCACGGATTTCTAGCGGGGAAAACACCGGGGAGCTGTTTTTT
cdr3_aa: CASSRISSGENTGELFF

v_call: TRBV18
j_call: TRBJ2-1
clone_size: few
d_call: NA
cdr3_nt: TGTGCCAGCTCACCGAGGACGGAAAATGCGCAGTTCTTC
cdr3_aa: CASSPRTENAQFF

v_call: TRBV11-2
j_call: TRBJ2-3
clone_size: few
d_call: TRBD2
cdr3_nt: TGTGCCAGCACACCTCTAGCGGGAGGGCCAGATACGCAGTATTTT
cdr3_aa: CASTPLAGGPDTQYF

v_call: TRBV5-1
j_call: TRBJ2-3
clone_size: NA
d_call: NA
cdr3_nt: TGCGCCAGCAGCTTGGAGGCCCTGAGCACAGATACGCAGTATTTT
cdr3_aa: CASSLEALSTDTQYF

v_call: TRBV4-3
j_call: TRBJ1-5
clone_size: few
d_call: NA
cdr3_nt: TGCGCCAGCAGCCAAGGGGTAGGGCGAGGTCAGCCCCAGCATTTT
cdr3_aa: CASSQGVGRGQPQHF

v_call: TRBV13
j_call: TRBJ2-3
clone_size: few
d_call: NA
cdr3_nt: TGTGCCAGCAGCTTAAGTGGGCAGGGGACTACAGATACGCAGTATTTT
cdr3_aa: CASSLSGQGTTDTQYF

v_call: TRBV3-1
j_call: TRBJ2-5
clone_size: NA
d_call: TRBD1
cdr3_nt: TGTGCCAGCAGCCAATGGACAGGGATGGTGGAGACCCAGTACTTC
cdr3_aa: CASSQWTGMVETQYF

v_call: TRBV6-5
j_call: TRBJ2-7
clone_size: few
d_call: NA
cdr3_nt: TGTGCCAGCAGTTACGGGTGGACAGACTACTACGAGCAGTACTTC
cdr3_aa: CASSYGWTDYYEQYF

v_call: TRBV10-2
j_call: TRBJ2-3
clone_size: few
d_call: TRBD2
cdr3_nt: TGCGCCAGCAGTGATAGCGCGGGAGGGAGGTCAGATACGCAGTATTTT
cdr3_aa: CASSDSAGGRSDTQYF

v_call: TRBV30
j_call: TRBJ2-7
clone_size: few
d_call: TRBD1
cdr3_nt: TGTGCCTGGAGTGACCTAAGGGACAGGGTTTTCCACTTC
cdr3_aa: CAWSDLRDRVFHF

v_call: TRBV5-1
j_call: TRBJ2-3
clone_size: NA
d_call: NA
cdr3_nt: TGCGCCAGCAGCCCCCGGATAAGCACAGATACGCAGTATTTT
cdr3_aa: CASSPRISTDTQYF

v_call: TRBV6-2/TRBV6-3
j_call: TRBJ2-7
clone_size: few
d_call: NA
cdr3_nt: TGTGCCAGCAGTTACACCGGGACCCTCTCCTACGAGCAGTACTTC
cdr3_aa: CASSYTGTLSYEQYF

v_call: TRBV2
j_call: TRBJ2-3
clone_size: NA
d_call: NA
cdr3_nt: TGTGCCAGCACCCCTGAGGATACGCAGTATTTT
cdr3_aa: CASTPEDTQYF

v_call: TRBV5-1
j_call: TRBJ1-1
clone_size: NA
d_call: NA
cdr3_nt: TGCGCCAGCGGCAAGGGGGGTGCTGAAGCTTTCTTT
cdr3_aa: CASGKGGAEAFF

v_call: TRBV6-2/TRBV6-3
j_call: TRBJ2-7
clone_size: few
d_call: TRBD2
cdr3_nt: TGTGCCAGCAGTTACAGGCTAGCGGGTGGTGAAAGAAACGAGCAGTACTTC
cdr3_aa: CASSYRLAGGERNEQYF

v_call: TRBV24-1
j_call: TRBJ2-1
clone_size: few
d_call: NA
cdr3_nt: TGTGCCACCAGTGATCAAACTGTCAACTCCTACAATGAGCAGTTCTTC
cdr3_aa: CATSDQTVNSYNEQFF

v_call: TRBV24-1
j_call: TRBJ1-2
clone_size: few
d_call: TRBD1
cdr3_nt: TGTGCCACCAGTGAGGCGACAGGGATAGGTGGCTACACCTTC
cdr3_aa: CATSEATGIGGYTF

v_call: TRBV6-5
j_call: TRBJ1-5
clone_size: few
d_call: TRBD1
cdr3_nt: TGTGCCAGCAGTTCACAGGGGGCTCGTCAGCCCCAGCATTTT
cdr3_aa: CASSSQGARQPQHF

v_call: TRBV28
j_call: TRBJ2-3
clone_size: NA
d_call: NA
cdr3_nt: TGTGCCAGCAGTTTGGTAGGGAGGGGGAATGGACCAGATACGCAGTATTTT
cdr3_aa: CASSLVGRGNGPDTQYF